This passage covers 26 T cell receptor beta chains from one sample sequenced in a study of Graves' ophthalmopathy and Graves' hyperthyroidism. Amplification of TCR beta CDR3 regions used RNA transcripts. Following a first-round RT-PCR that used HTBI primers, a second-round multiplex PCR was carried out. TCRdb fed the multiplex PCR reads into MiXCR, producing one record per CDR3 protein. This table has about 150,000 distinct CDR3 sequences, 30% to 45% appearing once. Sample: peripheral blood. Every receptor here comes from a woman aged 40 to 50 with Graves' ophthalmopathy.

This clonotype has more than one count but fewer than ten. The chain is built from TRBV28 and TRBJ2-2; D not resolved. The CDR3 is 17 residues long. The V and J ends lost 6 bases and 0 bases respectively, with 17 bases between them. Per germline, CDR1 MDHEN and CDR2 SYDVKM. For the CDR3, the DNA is TGTGCCAGCAGCCCTCGTGTGGTTTTCGCGAACACCGGGGAGCTGTTTTTT. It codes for CASSPRVVFANTGELFF.

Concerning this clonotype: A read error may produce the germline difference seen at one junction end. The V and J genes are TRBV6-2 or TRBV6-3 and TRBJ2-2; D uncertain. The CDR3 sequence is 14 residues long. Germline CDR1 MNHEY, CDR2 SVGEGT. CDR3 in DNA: TGTGCCATCAGTGAGACTGACAACACCGGGGAGCTGTTTTTT. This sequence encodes CAISETDNTGELFF.

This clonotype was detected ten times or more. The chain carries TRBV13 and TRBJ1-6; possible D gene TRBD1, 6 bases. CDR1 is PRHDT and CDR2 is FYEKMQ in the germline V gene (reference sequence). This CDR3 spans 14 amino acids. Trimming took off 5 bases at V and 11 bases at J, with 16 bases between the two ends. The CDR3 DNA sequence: TGTGCCAGCAGCCGAAACAGGGTATTGGCACCCCTCCACTTT. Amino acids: CASSRNRVLAPLHF.

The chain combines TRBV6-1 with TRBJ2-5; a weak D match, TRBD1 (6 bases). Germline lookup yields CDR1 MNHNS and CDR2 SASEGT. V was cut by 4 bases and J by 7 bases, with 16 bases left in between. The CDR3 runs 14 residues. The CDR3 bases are TGTGCCAGCAGTGCCGACAGGCTAGGGGGGACCCAGTACTTC. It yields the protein CASSADRLGGTQYF.

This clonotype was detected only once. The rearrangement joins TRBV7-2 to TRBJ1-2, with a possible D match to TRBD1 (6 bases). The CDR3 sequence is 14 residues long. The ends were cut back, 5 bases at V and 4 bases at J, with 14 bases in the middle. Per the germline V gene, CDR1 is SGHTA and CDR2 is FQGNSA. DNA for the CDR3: TGTGCCAGCAGCCGACTCGGACAGTTCTATGGCTACACCTTC. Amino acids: CASSRLGQFYGYTF.

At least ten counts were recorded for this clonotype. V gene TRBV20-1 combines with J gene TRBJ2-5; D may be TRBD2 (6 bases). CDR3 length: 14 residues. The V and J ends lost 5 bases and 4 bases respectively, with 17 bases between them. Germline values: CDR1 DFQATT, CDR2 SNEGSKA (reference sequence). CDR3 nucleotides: TGCAGTGCTGGAGGGGCGTGGGGGAGAGAGACCCAGTACTTC. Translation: CSAGGAWGRETQYF.

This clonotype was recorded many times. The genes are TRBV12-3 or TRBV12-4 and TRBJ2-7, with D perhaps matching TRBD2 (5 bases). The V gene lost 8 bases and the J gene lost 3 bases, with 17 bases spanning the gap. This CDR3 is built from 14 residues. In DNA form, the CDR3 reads TGTGCCAGCTCAAAAGTAGGGAGTCGCTACGAGCAGTACTTC. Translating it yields CASSKVGSRYEQYF.

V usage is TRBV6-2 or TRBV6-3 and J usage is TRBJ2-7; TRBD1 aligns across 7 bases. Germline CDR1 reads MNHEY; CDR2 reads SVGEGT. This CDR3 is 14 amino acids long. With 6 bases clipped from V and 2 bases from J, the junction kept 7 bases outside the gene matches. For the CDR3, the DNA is TGTGCCAGCAGGCACAGGGGTACTACCTACGAGCAGTACTTC. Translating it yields CASRHRGTTYEQYF.

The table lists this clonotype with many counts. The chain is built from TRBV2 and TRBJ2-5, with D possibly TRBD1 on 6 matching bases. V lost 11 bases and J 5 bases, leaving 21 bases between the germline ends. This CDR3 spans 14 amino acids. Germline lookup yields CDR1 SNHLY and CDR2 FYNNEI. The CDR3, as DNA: TGTGCCGTGACCCAAGCAGGGGAGTTGGAGACCCAGTACTTC. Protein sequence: CAVTQAGELETQYF.

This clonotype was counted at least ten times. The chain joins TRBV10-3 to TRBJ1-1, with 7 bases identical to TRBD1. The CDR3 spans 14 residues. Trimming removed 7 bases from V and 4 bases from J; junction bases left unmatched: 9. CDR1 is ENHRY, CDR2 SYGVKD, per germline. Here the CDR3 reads CAITSTTGATEAFF. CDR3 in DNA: TGTGCCATCACCTCGACTACAGGGGCCACTGAAGCTTTCTTT.

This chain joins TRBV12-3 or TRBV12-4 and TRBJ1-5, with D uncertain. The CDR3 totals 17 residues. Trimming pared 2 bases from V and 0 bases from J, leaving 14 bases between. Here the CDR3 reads CASSLLSPGYSNQPQHF. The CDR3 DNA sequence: TGTGCCAGCAGTTTACTCTCCCCTGGGTATAGCAATCAGCCCCAGCATTTT.

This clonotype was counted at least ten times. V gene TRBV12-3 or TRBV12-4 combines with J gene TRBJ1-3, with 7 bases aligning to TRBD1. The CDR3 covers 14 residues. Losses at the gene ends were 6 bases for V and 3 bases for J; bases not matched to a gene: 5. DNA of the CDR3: TGTGCCAGCAGCCACAGGGGCGGTGGAAACACCATATATTTT. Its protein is CASSHRGGGNTIYF.

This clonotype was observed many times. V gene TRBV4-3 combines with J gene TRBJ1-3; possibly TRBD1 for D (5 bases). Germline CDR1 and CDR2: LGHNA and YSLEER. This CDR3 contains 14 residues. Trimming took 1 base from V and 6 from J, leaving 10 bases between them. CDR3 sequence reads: CASSQGQQLNTIYF. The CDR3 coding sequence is TGCGCCAGCAGCCAAGGACAGCAGCTAAACACCATATATTTT.

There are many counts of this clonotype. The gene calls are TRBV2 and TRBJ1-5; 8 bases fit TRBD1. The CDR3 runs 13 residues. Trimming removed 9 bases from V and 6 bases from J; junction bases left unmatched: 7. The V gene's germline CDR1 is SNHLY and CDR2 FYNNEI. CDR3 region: CASNPGGRQPQHF. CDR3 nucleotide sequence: TGTGCCAGTAATCCAGGGGGCCGTCAGCCCCAGCATTTT.

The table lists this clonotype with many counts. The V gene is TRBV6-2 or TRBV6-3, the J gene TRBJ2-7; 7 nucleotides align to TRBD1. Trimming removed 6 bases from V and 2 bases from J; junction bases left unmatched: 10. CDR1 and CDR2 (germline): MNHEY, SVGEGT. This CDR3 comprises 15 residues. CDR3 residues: CASSDGTATTYEQYF. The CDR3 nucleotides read TGTGCCAGCAGCGACGGGACAGCCACGACCTACGAGCAGTACTTC.

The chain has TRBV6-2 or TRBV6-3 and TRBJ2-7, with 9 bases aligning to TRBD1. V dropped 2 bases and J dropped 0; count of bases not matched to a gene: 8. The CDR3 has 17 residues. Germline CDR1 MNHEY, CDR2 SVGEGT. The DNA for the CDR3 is TGTGCCAGCAGTTACCCTATAACAGGGGGCTTCTCCTACGAGCAGTACTTC. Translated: CASSYPITGGFSYEQYF.

This CDR3 is CASSETYGGGTGELFF. The CDR3 DNA sequence: TGTGCCAGCAGTGAAACGTATGGCGGGGGGACCGGGGAGCTGTTTTTT. The chain uses TRBV6-1 and TRBJ2-2; 8 positions agree with TRBD2. The CDR3 runs 16 residues. The germline V gene has CDR1 MNHNS and CDR2 SASEGT. V lost 2 bases, J lost 5 bases, and 7 bases stayed unmatched.

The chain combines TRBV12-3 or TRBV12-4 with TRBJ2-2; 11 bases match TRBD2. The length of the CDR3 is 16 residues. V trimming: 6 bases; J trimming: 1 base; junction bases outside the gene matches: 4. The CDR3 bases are TGTGCCAGCAGCGCCGGACTAGCGGGGAACACCGGGGAGCTGTTTTTT. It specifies CASSAGLAGNTGELFF.

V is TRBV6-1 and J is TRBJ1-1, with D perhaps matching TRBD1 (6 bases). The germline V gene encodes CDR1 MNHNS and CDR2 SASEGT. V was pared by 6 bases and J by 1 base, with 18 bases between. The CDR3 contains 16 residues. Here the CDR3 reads CASRPGRGVGNTEAFF. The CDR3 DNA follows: TGTGCCAGCAGGCCTGGAAGGGGGGTAGGGAACACTGAAGCTTTCTTT.

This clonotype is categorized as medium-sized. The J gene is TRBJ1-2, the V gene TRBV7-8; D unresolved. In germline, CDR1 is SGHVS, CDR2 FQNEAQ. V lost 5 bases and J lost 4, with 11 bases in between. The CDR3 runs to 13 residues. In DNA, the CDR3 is TGTGCCAGCAGCCCACCGATTGTCTATGGCTACACCTTC. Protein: CASSPPIVYGYTF.

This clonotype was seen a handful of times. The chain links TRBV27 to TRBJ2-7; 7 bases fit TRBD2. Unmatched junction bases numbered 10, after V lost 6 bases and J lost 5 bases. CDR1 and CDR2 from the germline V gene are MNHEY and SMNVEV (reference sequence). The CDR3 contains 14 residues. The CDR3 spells CASSFAGASHEQYF. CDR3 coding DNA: TGTGCCAGCAGCTTTGCGGGAGCGAGCCACGAGCAGTACTTC.

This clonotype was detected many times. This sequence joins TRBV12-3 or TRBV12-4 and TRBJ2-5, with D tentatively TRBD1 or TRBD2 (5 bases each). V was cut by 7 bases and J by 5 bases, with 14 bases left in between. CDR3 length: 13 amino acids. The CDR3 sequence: CASTSWGSETQYF. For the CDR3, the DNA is TGTGCCAGCACCTCATGGGGGTCGGAGACCCAGTACTTC.

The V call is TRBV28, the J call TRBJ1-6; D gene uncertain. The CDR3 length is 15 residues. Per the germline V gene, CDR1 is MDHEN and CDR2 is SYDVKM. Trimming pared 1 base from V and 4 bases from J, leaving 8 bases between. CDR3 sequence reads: CASSLSSGYNSPLHF. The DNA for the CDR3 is TGTGCCAGCAGTTTATCCTCCGGGTATAATTCACCCCTCCACTTT.

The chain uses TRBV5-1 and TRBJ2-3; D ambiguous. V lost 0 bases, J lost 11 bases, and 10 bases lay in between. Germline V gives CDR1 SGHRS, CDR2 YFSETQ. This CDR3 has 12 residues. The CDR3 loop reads CASSLGQTVQYF. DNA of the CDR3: TGCGCCAGCAGCTTGGGACAAACTGTGCAGTATTTT.

The DNA of the CDR3 is TGTGCCAGCAGCTTATACGCCCGGGACGGTGCACGAGGGTATGGCTACACCTTC. Translated, it gives CASSLYARDGARGYGYTF. This chain links TRBV7-3 with TRBJ1-2; D might be TRBD1 (5 bases). Germline values: CDR1 SGHTA, CDR2 FQGTGA. This CDR3 comprises 18 residues. V was pared by 2 bases and J by 5 bases, with 24 bases between.

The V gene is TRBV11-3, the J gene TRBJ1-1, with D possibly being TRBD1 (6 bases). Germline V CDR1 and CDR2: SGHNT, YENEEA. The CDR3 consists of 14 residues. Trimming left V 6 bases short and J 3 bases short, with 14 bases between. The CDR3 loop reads CASRNRERDTEAFF. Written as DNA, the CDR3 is TGTGCCAGCAGGAACAGGGAGCGGGACACTGAAGCTTTCTTT.